This TCR beta chain derives from a study of PD-L1 blockade in urothelial cancer (dated by TCRdb to about 2017). About the investigation overall: Every patient began therapy at some point between 2013 and 2015 and was given atezolizumab 1,200 mg intravenously every 3 weeks. About 90% of the 29 patients were males with bladder-origin urothelial cancer, and about 60% of the 29 reported a prior smoking history. TCR sequencing covered pretreatment tumor samples and matched, serially collected peripheral blood taken before and after atezolizumab treatment. An ECOG performance status of 0 or 1 was recorded for the patients, and 0 to 3 prior chemotherapy regimens had been received by the patients. Twenty-nine patients had pretreatment blood TCR-seq, roughly 24 had at least one posttreatment blood collection, and roughly 24 had tumor TCR-seq. Eight or nine patients reached durable clinical benefit, while 20 patients did not. Blood samples were analyzed at 3 weeks after treatment start (second dose) and at 6 weeks after treatment start. Whole exome sequencing and RNA sequencing of pretreatment tumors were performed alongside TCR sequencing in the same patients. Somatic, immune and clinical correlates of response to PD-L1 blockade with atezolizumab in urothelial cancer were the focus of an exploratory multi-omic analysis. Blood samples gave a median of about 150,000 T cells and approximately 85,000 unique TCRs, with a median clonality of about 0.078. Progression-free survival longer than 6 months counted as durable clinical benefit, and TCR features were additionally tested against both progression-free and overall survival. Study-wide conclusions, independent of this receptor: Patients with durable benefit showed greater expansion of tumor-associated TCR clones in peripheral blood 3 weeks after starting treatment (n of about 20, p = 0.022). Because of the small sample size (n ≈ 29) and the many exploratory analyses performed, the results are intended to be regarded as hypothesis-generating. A pretreatment peripheral blood TCR clonality below the median was linked to improved progression-free and overall survival.

A cohort of about 27 patients with locally advanced or metastatic urothelial carcinoma, treated at Memorial Sloan Kettering on a trial protocol, was included. Peripheral blood mononuclear cells were collected pretreatment and during treatment, at between 1 and 8 total time points per patient. The Qiagen DNeasy Blood extraction kit was used to purify genomic DNA from total PBMCs and from tumor samples. PBMCs were collected pretreatment and during treatment, and were isolated and stored as previously described. Synthetic TCR analog templates were spiked into each PCR so that absolute template abundance could be estimated from read counts. The immunoSEQ assay used bias-controlled V and J gene primers to amplify TCRbeta CDR3 regions from genomic DNA. Sequencing of rearranged TCRbeta segments was done at approximately 20X coverage. Per the original workflow: Clustering was used to correct sequencing errors, and CDR3s were annotated against IMGT so that V, D and J genes could be assigned. Out-of-frame and stop-codon sequences were excluded, and only productive TCRbeta rearrangements were used in downstream analyses. To compute clonality, Shannon entropy was normalized by the log of the number of unique productive sequences and then subtracted from one. Fisher's exact test with Benjamini-Hochberg correction, at a threshold of adjusted p below 0.01, was used to find clones that differed between time points or between blood and tumor. This immuneACCESS table, as held by TCRdb, lists in-frame sequences with V and J called but not all clones. Of the missing ones, under half trace to an unresolved V gene in checked studies; the others have no known cause. Clone size and the V and J calls come from that table; the DNA yielded D and trimming. A total of around 100,000 clones appear in this sample, under 85% of them only once. 2.4% of the sample is held by the ten biggest clonotypes.

This clone was counted once. Its antigen specificity is not known. Base-call qualities are not available, and no considerably larger clone is one nucleotide away. V is pruned by 1 base and J by 0 bases, leaving 3 bases of the junction without a gene match. The germline V gene (reference sequence) provides CDR1 GTSNPN and CDR2 SVGIG. Counted from cysteine to phenylalanine, this CDR3 has 15 amino acids. Only CDR3 DNA remains: 45 bases, in frame from the first base. Recombination joined TRBV30 with TRBJ2-3; 8 of the junction bases match TRBD2. The TCR originated in a man aged 45 to 65 with urothelial cancer. Material: PBMCs, obtained around atezolizumab (anti-PD-L1) treatment. The nucleotide sequence is TGTGCCTGGAGTGCTGCGGGAGGTAGCACAGATACGCAGTATTTT. This yields the protein CAWSAAGGSTDTQYF.